This TCR beta chain emerged from a study of cytomegalovirus exposure and HLA in healthy donors. This table comes from immunoSEQ multiplex PCR, and its TCRdb copy is limited to in-frame clones, with some not included. The sample includes some 63,000 clones, 89% of them seen just once. This CDR3 has 17 amino acids. Germline V lookup: CDR1 SGHRS, CDR2 YFSETQ. V lost 6 bases to trimming and J lost 2 bases, with 21 bases between them. The donors were part of the validation cohort of over a hundred subjects. That cohort was separate from the first cohort, which comprised 700 or so subjects. The sample taken for sequencing was PBMCs. The sequence was obtained from a woman aged 18-29 years in good health and CMV-seronegative. The rearrangement links TRBV5-1 to TRBJ2-1; D perhaps matches TRBD2 (7 bases). The CDR3, as DNA: TGCGCCAGCACCCCCTCAGCTGGGGGGGCGGCCTACAATGAGCAGTTCTTC. As protein: CASTPSAGGAAYNEQFF.